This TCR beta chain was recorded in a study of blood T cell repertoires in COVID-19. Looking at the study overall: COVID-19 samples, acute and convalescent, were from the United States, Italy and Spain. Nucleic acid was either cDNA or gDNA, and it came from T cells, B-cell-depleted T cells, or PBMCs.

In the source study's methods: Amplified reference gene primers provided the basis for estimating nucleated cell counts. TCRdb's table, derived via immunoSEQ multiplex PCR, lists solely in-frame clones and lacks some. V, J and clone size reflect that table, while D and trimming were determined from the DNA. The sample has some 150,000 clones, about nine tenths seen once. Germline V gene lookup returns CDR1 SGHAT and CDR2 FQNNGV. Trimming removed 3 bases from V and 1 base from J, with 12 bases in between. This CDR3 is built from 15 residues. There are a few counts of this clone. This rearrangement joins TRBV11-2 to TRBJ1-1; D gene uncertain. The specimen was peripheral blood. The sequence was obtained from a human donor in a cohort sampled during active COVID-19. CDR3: CASSFSSRGNTEAFF. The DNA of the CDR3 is TGTGCCAGCAGCTTCAGCTCCCGGGGGAACACTGAAGCTTTCTTT. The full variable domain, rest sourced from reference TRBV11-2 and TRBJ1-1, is EAGVAQSPRYKIIEKRQSVAFWCNPISGHATLYWYQQILGQGPKLLIQFQNNGVVDDSQLPKDRFSAERLKGVDSTLKIQPAKLEDSAVYLCASSFSSRGNTEAFFGQGTRLTVV.